The 5 T cell receptor beta chains given below trace back to one sample, sequenced in a study of cytomegalovirus exposure and HLA in healthy donors. The PCR ran on 60 Vbeta and 13 Jbeta primers. Sequencing used immunoSEQ multiplex PCR; TCRdb keeps in-frame clones, though not all of them. In the table there are 150,000 or so clones, roughly 85% of which are singletons. The source material was PBMCs. Every receptor here comes from a woman aged 45 to 65 in good health and CMV-seropositive.

V is TRBV4-1 and J is TRBJ2-3; D uncertain. The CDR3 covers 14 residues. Germline CDR1 reads MGHRA; CDR2 reads YSYEKL. V was shortened by 0 bases and J by 2 bases, with 6 bases between the two germline ends. This chain's CDR3 is CASSQEENTDTQYF. CDR3 bases: TGCGCCAGCAGCCAAGAGGAGAACACAGATACGCAGTATTTT.

This clone was recorded a few times. The gene calls are TRBV10-2 and TRBJ2-3; 7 bases fit TRBD2. The V gene's germline CDR1 is WSHSY and CDR2 SAAADI. Losses at the gene ends were 6 bases for V and 1 base for J; bases not matched to a gene: 13. CDR3 length: 17 amino acids. CDR3 amino acids: CASSASTGLQGTDTQYF. The DNA for the CDR3 is TGCGCCAGCAGCGCCTCCACGGGACTACAGGGCACAGATACGCAGTATTTT.

CDR3 DNA: TGCGCCAGCAGACAGGGTCCTGACACTGAAGCTTTCTTT. Protein product: CASRQGPDTEAFF. The chain is built from TRBV5-1 and TRBJ1-1, with a possible D match to TRBD1 (6 bases). CDR1 SGHRS and CDR2 YFSETQ come from the germline V gene. With 5 bases removed from V and 3 bases from J, the gap between germline ends came to 11 bases. The CDR3 covers 13 residues.

J is TRBJ2-1 and V is TRBV28; 11 nucleotides align to TRBD1. The CDR3 is 16 residues long. V lost 4 bases and J lost 6; bases outside the gene matches: 8. Looked up from germline, CDR1 is MDHEN and CDR2 is SYDVKM. CDR3 sequence reads: CASSSPGTGGSNEQFF. CDR3 nucleotides: TGTGCCAGCAGTTCCCCCGGGACAGGGGGTAGCAATGAGCAGTTCTTC.

The chain couples TRBV10-1 to TRBJ2-1; maybe TRBD2 (5 bases). The V gene lost 3 bases and the J gene lost 9 bases, with 21 bases spanning the gap. The CDR3 extends over 16 amino acids. From germline, CDR1 is WNHNN and CDR2 SYGVQD (reference sequence). CDR3 nucleotides: TGCGCCAGCAGTGACGCCCCGCTTCCCGGGGATAGTGAGCAGTTCTTC. It codes for CASSDAPLPGDSEQFF.